A selection of T cell receptor beta chains follows, all from one sample in a study of T cell responses to AZD1222 COVID-19 vaccine. TCRdb's copy holds only in-frame clones and misses some; the assay was immunoSEQ multiplex PCR. The repertoire consists of 95,000 to 120,000 clones, with approximately 89% occurring once and the leading ten covering less than 6.5%. Sequencing used peripheral blood, obtained 28 days after the second AZD1222 dose. The receptors here all came from an adult who received the AZD1222 COVID-19 vaccine. CDR3s include the opening cysteine and the closing phenylalanine or tryptophan. The D gene is left open where the match is weak. The listing skips clone size in some rows; elsewhere it reads once, few, many or a size class.

>TRBV4-3|TRBJ2-7|-|TRBD2
CASSQVASGGYYEQYF
TGCGCCAGCAGCCAAGTCGCTAGCGGGGGGTACTACGAGCAGTACTTC
>TRBV3-1/TRBV3-2|TRBJ2-3|once|-
CASSHTPPHGATDTQYF
TGTGCCAGCAGCCACACCCCCCCCCACGGGGCCACAGATACGCAGTATTTT
>TRBV10-1|TRBJ1-1|once|-
CASSESGRANTEAFF
TGCGCCAGCAGTGAGTCTGGCAGAGCGAACACTGAAGCTTTCTTT
>TRBV29-1|TRBJ1-4|-|-
CSVSGATNEKLFF
TGCAGCGTTAGCGGAGCAACTAATGAAAAACTGTTTTTT
>TRBV2|TRBJ2-2|-|TRBD2
CASIELAGKTGELFF
TGTGCCAGCATTGAGCTAGCGGGGAAAACCGGGGAGCTGTTTTTT
>TRBV7-2|TRBJ2-7|once|-
CASSLVRGPYEQYF
TGTGCCAGCAGCTTAGTCCGGGGGCCGTACGAGCAGTACTTC
>TRBV12-3/TRBV12-4|TRBJ2-7|-|-
CASRGDSYEQYF
TGTGCCAGCAGGGGCGACTCGTACGAGCAGTACTTC
>TRBV18|TRBJ1-1|-|-
CASSPPGRTTEAFF
TGTGCCAGCTCACCACCAGGTCGCACCACTGAAGCTTTCTTT
>TRBV27|TRBJ1-1|-|TRBD1
CASSALTGVVFF
TGTGCCAGCAGCGCGCTGACAGGGGTTGTTTTCTTT
>TRBV5-1|TRBJ2-3|-|-
CASSLATTDTQYF
TGCGCCAGCAGCTTGGCCACCACAGATACGCAGTATTTT
>TRBV18|TRBJ1-3|-|-
CASSPYSGSGNTIYF
TGTGCCAGCTCACCCTATAGCGGCTCTGGAAACACCATATATTTT
>TRBV7-9|TRBJ1-3|-|-
CASSRTLGVGSSGNTIYF
TGTGCCAGCAGCCGAACCCTGGGTGTGGGGAGCTCTGGAAACACCATATATTTT
>TRBV6-2/TRBV6-3|TRBJ2-5|-|TRBD2
CASSGTSGGAWETQYF
TGTGCCAGCAGTGGGACTAGCGGGGGGGCATGGGAGACCCAGTACTTC
>TRBV4-2|TRBJ1-5|-|-
CASSPSNVLGTQPQHF
TGTGCCAGCAGCCCGTCAAATGTCCTCGGGACTCAGCCCCAGCATTTT
>TRBV6-5|TRBJ1-3|-|-
CASTAGGNTIYF
TGTGCCAGCACGGCAGGGGGAAACACCATATATTTT
>TRBV12-3/TRBV12-4|TRBJ1-2|-|-
CASRNYDYYGYTF
TGTGCCAGCAGAAACTACGATTACTATGGCTACACCTTC
>TRBV19|TRBJ1-3|-|-
CASSQQSSGNTIYF
TGTGCCAGTAGTCAACAGAGCTCTGGAAACACCATATATTTT
>TRBV10-3|TRBJ2-3|-|TRBD1
CAIRRTGDTDTQYF
TGTGCCATCAGAAGGACAGGGGATACAGATACGCAGTATTTT
>TRBV5-1|TRBJ2-1|-|-
CASSLGRTDNAEQFF
TGCGCCAGCAGCTTGGGTAGGACAGATAACGCTGAGCAGTTCTTC
>TRBV20-1|TRBJ2-7|-|-
CSASDPYEQYF
TGCAGTGCTTCCGACCCGTACGAGCAGTACTTC
>TRBV18|TRBJ2-7|once|-
CASSPPWPEVYEQYF
TGTGCCAGCTCACCACCCTGGCCGGAGGTGTACGAGCAGTACTTC
>TRBV28|TRBJ1-4|-|-
CASTTVATNEKLFF
TGTGCCAGCACCACCGTTGCAACTAATGAAAAACTGTTTTTT
>TRBV6-5|TRBJ1-1|-|-
CASRHGEAFF
TGTGCCAGCAGACACGGAGAGGCTTTCTTT
>TRBV15|TRBJ2-4|-|-
CATSRDRGGHNIQYF
TGTGCCACCAGCAGAGACAGGGGTGGGCATAACATTCAGTACTTC
>TRBV7-2|TRBJ2-1|-|-
CASSVLTGTSYNEQFF
TGTGCCAGCAGCGTATTGACAGGGACTTCCTACAATGAGCAGTTCTTC
>TRBV6-2/TRBV6-3|TRBJ1-2|once|-
CASSPPNRVSLRYGYTF
TGTGCCAGCAGTCCCCCCAACAGAGTGAGCCTTCGGTATGGCTACACCTTC
>TRBV6-6|TRBJ1-6|-|TRBD1
CASSLQDRDGHSYNSPLHF
TGTGCCAGCAGTCTACAGGACAGGGATGGGCACTCCTATAATTCACCCCTCCACTTT
>TRBV6-5|TRBJ2-5|-|TRBD2
CASAWGGREETQYF
TGTGCCAGCGCCTGGGGGGGAAGAGAGGAGACCCAGTACTTC
>TRBV27|TRBJ2-6|-|-
CASSWDRADSGANVLTF
TGTGCCAGCAGCTGGGACCGGGCCGACTCTGGGGCCAACGTCCTGACTTTC
>TRBV7-2|TRBJ1-5|few|-
CASSLAAGAGGQPQHF
TGTGCCAGCAGCTTAGCGGCGGGGGCGGGCGGTCAGCCCCAGCATTTT
>TRBV7-9|TRBJ1-2|-|-
CASSLVQGHYGYTF
TGTGCCAGCAGCTTAGTCCAAGGGCACTATGGCTACACCTTC
>TRBV5-1|TRBJ1-1|-|-
CASSSGAGWKVNTEAFF
TGCGCCAGCAGCTCTGGGGCTGGTTGGAAAGTGAACACTGAAGCTTTCTTT
>TRBV28|TRBJ2-7|-|-
CASSLISGYEQYF
TGTGCCAGCAGTTTAATCAGCGGCTACGAGCAGTACTTC
>TRBV10-2|TRBJ2-3|once|TRBD2
CASRDNGLAGGGDTQYF
TGCGCCAGCAGGGACAACGGACTAGCGGGGGGCGGAGATACGCAGTATTTT
>TRBV2|TRBJ2-1|-|TRBD1
CASTGDRALIHEQFF
TGTGCCAGCACCGGGGACAGGGCCCTAATTCATGAGCAGTTCTTC
>TRBV27|TRBJ1-1|-|-
CASRGASMNTEAFF
TGTGCCAGCAGGGGGGCATCAATGAACACTGAAGCTTTCTTT
>TRBV28|TRBJ1-2|-|TRBD1
CASSQTGVTPYGYTF
TGTGCCAGCAGTCAAACAGGGGTCACTCCCTATGGCTACACCTTC
>TRBV27|TRBJ2-5|-|-
CASSFRRGETQYF
TGTGCCAGCAGTTTTAGAAGGGGGGAGACCCAGTACTTC
>TRBV3-1/TRBV3-2|TRBJ1-4|-|-
CASSPRHPAGPTNEKLFF
TGTGCCAGCAGCCCACGACACCCGGCAGGACCAACTAATGAAAAACTGTTTTTT
>TRBV5-4|TRBJ2-5|-|TRBD1
CASSLGGPGTGTETQYF
TGTGCCAGCAGCTTGGGGGGGCCCGGGACAGGGACAGAGACCCAGTACTTC
>TRBV11-2|TRBJ2-5|-|TRBD2
CASSTRTSSVEETQYF
TGTGCCAGCAGCACCAGGACTAGTTCGGTCGAGGAGACCCAGTACTTC
>TRBV11-2|TRBJ1-1|-|-
CASSLVRGTEAFF
TGTGCCAGCAGCCTTGTGAGGGGGACTGAAGCTTTCTTT
>TRBV19|TRBJ1-6|few|TRBD1
CASRVSGGNSPLHF
TGTGCCAGCAGAGTCTCAGGGGGCAATTCACCCCTCCACTTT
>TRBV5-5|TRBJ2-2|-|TRBD2
CASSSGTSGTGELFF
TGTGCCAGCAGCTCCGGGACTAGCGGCACCGGGGAGCTGTTTTTT
>TRBV5-1|TRBJ1-6|few|-
CASSLVGSAGPDSPLHF
TGCGCCAGCAGCTTGGTTGGCAGCGCAGGGCCGGATTCACCCCTCCACTTT
>TRBV4-2|TRBJ2-7|once|-
CASSQLGSNEQYF
TGTGCCAGCAGCCAACTGGGGAGCAACGAGCAGTACTTC
>TRBV11-2|TRBJ2-7|-|TRBD1
CASSRDRGEQYF
TGTGCCAGCAGCAGGGACAGAGGCGAGCAGTACTTC
>TRBV6-6|TRBJ1-5|-|-
CASSAEGNQPQHF
TGTGCCAGCTCCGCAGAGGGCAATCAGCCCCAGCATTTT
>TRBV4-3|TRBJ1-4|-|TRBD1
CASSQDGTGPNEKLFF
TGCGCCAGCAGCCAGGATGGGACAGGGCCGAATGAAAAACTGTTTTTT